This T cell receptor beta chain was recorded in a study of Ad26.COV2.S vaccination and SARS-CoV-2 variants. Study information: Of the COV1001 trial arms, the Ad26.COV2.S arm included the donor. By the intramuscular route, Ad26.COV2.S was given once, or twice 56 days apart. General observations from the study: Non-spike TCR breadth showed similarity between vaccine and placebo recipients.

Concerning this clone itself: Antigen specificity is unknown.

Treatment noted: approximately 18 received Ad26.COV2.S at low or high dose, single or two shots; about 5 received placebo; per-sample allocation not given. After the first vaccine or placebo injection, samples were drawn on day 63. Trimming took off 5 bases at V and 2 bases at J, with 17 bases between the two ends. Germline CDR1 KGHSH, CDR2 LQKENI. This CDR3 contains 16 residues. TCRdb's copy holds only in-frame clones and misses some; the assay was immunoSEQ multiplex PCR. The sample lists over 300,000 clones, approximately 83% seen once, with about 7.4% in the top ten. The clonotype was recovered from a person between 18 and 65 years old who received the Ad26.COV2.S COVID-19 vaccine or a placebo. The chain couples TRBV18 to TRBJ2-3; D unclear. Source: peripheral blood, taken in a trial of Ad26.COV2.S vaccine versus placebo. The CDR3 DNA follows: TGTGCCAGCTCATCATGGCCTCGGCAAGTCACAGATACGCAGTATTTT. This sequence encodes CASSSWPRQVTDTQYF.